This T cell receptor beta chain was captured in a study of CD8 T cells in Susac syndrome. Relapsing-remitting disease, either stable or active, was present in the multiple sclerosis controls, who were treatment-naive patients. CDR1 SEHNR and CDR2 FQNEAQ come from the germline V gene (reference sequence). V lost 4 bases, J lost 8 bases, and 10 bases stayed unmatched. This CDR3 comprises 16 residues. RNA amounts of roughly 0.5 to 1 ug underwent reverse transcription with random hexamers. An immunoSEQ multiplex PCR generated amplified TCR beta CDR3 products spanning 54 Vbeta and 13 Jbeta. Each CDR3 protein gets one entry after TCRdb re-called the immunoSEQ multiplex PCR reads with MiXCR. The data contain around 300,000 distinct CDR3 sequences, around 90% of them singletons.

The gene calls are TRBV7-9 and TRBJ2-1; TRBD2 aligns across 11 bases. Sample: CD4+ T cells from PBMCs. The origin of this receptor is a human donor with multiple sclerosis. CDR3: CASSSPLAGVPDEQFF. The CDR3 region has the DNA TGTGCCAGCAGCTCCCCACTAGCGGGAGTCCCGGATGAGCAGTTCTTC.